Listed below are T cell receptor beta chains from one sample, sequenced in a study of blood T cell repertoires in COVID-19. TCRdb keeps only in-frame clones here, not all; method: immunoSEQ multiplex PCR. Of tens of thousands of clones in the sample, approximately 87% were seen once. The material sequenced was peripheral blood. These receptors were collected from a human donor in a cohort sampled during active COVID-19. CDR3s leave out the opening cysteine and the closing phenylalanine or tryptophan. Each record gives: V gene, CDR3 protein.

TRBV28 ASGGLGPYEQY
TRBV27 ASTHARAEAF
TRBV6-1 ASSDAGGEDTEAF
TRBV27 ASSLFGTGGLNNYGYT
TRBV7-2 ASSLAGVGKPGELF
TRBV7-8 ASSLAATGELF
TRBV7-8 ASSSKRTGVYEQY
TRBV7-2 ASSSMTGTHQPQH
TRBV27 ASSLLRGVDQPQH
TRBV29-1 SVGVGGSGANVLT
TRBV9 ASSVEDRGEQY
TRBV12-3/TRBV12-4 ASSLDHEEKLF
TRBV7-2 ASSFEGVRTEAF
TRBV19 ASRQGNNSPLH
TRBV25-1 ASSEYRGGGNYGYT
TRBV1 TSSQDCGRWQGIKQPQH
TRBV28 ASAGTTAYEQY
TRBV19 ASSMGGGQPQH